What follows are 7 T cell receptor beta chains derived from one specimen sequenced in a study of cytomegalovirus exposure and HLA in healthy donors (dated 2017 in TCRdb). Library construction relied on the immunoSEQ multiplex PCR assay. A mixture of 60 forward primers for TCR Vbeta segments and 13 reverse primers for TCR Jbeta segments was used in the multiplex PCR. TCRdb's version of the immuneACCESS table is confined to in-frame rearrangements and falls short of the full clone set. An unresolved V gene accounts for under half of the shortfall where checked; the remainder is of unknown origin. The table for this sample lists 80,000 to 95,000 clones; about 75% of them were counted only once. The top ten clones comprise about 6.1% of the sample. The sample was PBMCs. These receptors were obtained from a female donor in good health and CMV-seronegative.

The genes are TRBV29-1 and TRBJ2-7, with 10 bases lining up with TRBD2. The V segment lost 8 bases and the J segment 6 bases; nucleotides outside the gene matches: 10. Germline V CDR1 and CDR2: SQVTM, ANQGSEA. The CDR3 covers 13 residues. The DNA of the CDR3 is TGCAGCTCTTTATCTGGGACTAGCGCCGAGCAGTACTTC. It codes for CSSLSGTSAEQYF.

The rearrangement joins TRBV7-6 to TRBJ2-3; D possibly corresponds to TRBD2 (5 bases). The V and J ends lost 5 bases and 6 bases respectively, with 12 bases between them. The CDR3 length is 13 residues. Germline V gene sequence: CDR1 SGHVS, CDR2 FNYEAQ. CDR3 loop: CASSLLEADTQYF. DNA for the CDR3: TGTGCCAGCAGCCTCCTGGAGGCGGATACGCAGTATTTT. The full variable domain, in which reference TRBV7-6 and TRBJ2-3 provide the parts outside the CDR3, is GAGVSQSPRYKVTKRGQDVALRCDPISGHVSLYWYRQALGQGPEFLTYFNYEAQQDKSGLPNDRFSAERPEGSISTLTIQRTEQRDSAMYRCASSLLEADTQYFGPGTRLTVL.

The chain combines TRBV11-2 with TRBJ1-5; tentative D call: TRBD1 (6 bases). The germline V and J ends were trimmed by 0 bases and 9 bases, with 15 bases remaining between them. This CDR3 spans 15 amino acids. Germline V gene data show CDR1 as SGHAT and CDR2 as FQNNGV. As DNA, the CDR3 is TGTGCCAGCAGCTTAGAGGAGACAGGCCACGGGCCCCAGCATTTT. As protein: CASSLEETGHGPQHF.

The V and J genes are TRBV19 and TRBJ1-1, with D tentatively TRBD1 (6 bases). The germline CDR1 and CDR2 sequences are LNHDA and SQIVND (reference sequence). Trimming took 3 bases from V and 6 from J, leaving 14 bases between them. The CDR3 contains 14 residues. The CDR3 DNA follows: TGTGCCAGTAGTATTGGCGACAGGTACCCTGAAGCTTTCTTT. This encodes CASSIGDRYPEAFF.

The CDR3 DNA is TGTGCCAGCAGTTTCAGCCATTCAGCGGACTACGAGCAGTACTTC. Its translation is CASSFSHSADYEQYF. The chain recombines TRBV6-1 with TRBJ2-7; D may be TRBD2 (5 bases). V lost 5 bases, J lost 3 bases, and 17 bases lay in between. The CDR3 extends over 15 amino acids. In germline, CDR1 is MNHNS, CDR2 SASEGT.

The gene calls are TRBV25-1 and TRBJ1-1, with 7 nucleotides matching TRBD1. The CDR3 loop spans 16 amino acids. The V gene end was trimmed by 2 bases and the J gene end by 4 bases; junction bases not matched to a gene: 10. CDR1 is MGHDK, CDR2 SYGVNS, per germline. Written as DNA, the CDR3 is TGTGCCAGCAGTGAACAGACAGGGTTGGGCGGCACTGAAGCTTTCTTT. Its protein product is CASSEQTGLGGTEAFF.

In DNA form, the CDR3 reads TGTGCCAGCAGTGAGATGACAGGGGCGGGATTAGATACGCAGTATTTT. This sequence encodes CASSEMTGAGLDTQYF. The chain combines TRBV2 with TRBJ2-3, with TRBD1 matching 8 bases. V gave up 3 bases and J gave up 5 bases; unmatched junction bases: 10. Germline V gives CDR1 SNHLY, CDR2 FYNNEI. The CDR3 runs to 16 residues.